Shown below are 19 T cell receptor beta chains from a single sample sequenced in a study of shared T cell receptors in the human thymus. Here immunoSEQ multiplex PCR was the method, and the copy in TCRdb shows in-frame clones only, minus some. The sample has 550,000 to 800,000 clones; over 75% are singletons. These data were also reused for a study on human thymus T cells.

The sequencing input was thymocytes. Receptors were obtained from a girl under three years old with a congenital heart defect.

The chain recombines TRBV19 with TRBJ2-5, with 9 bases identical to TRBD1. The CDR3 has 17 residues. The V and J ends lost 3 bases and 5 bases, in that order; junction bases with no gene match: 13. Germline-derived CDR1 and CDR2 are LNHDA and SQIVND (reference sequence). CDR3 region: CASSMGRDRAYYETQYF. The CDR3, as DNA: TGTGCCAGTAGTATGGGGCGGGACAGGGCTTATTATGAGACCCAGTACTTC. Combining the CDR3 with reference TRBV19 and TRBJ2-5 gives the whole variable domain DGGITQSPKYLFRKEGQNVTLSCEQNLNHDAMYWYRQDPGQGLRLIYYSQIVNDFQKGDIAEGYSVSREKKESFPLTVTSAQKNPTAFYLCASSMGRDRAYYETQYFGPGTRLLVL.

The J gene is TRBJ1-5, the V gene TRBV10-3, with TRBD1 identical over 10 bases. Germline V gives CDR1 ENHRY, CDR2 SYGVKD. V shed 0 bases and J 2 bases; nucleotides not matched to a gene: 1. The CDR3 sequence is 16 residues long. The CDR3 loop reads CAISESDRGGNQPQHF. In DNA, the CDR3 is TGTGCCATCAGTGAGTCGGACAGGGGGGGCAATCAGCCCCAGCATTTT.

The sample holds a few counts of this clone. V usage is TRBV19 and J usage is TRBJ2-3, with 10 positions matching TRBD2. The V gene end was trimmed by 3 bases and the J gene end by 2 bases; junction bases not matched to a gene: 5. Looked up from germline, CDR1 is LNHDA and CDR2 is SQIVND (reference sequence). This CDR3 is built from 16 residues. CDR3 loop: CASSILAGAYTDTQYF. Written as DNA, the CDR3 is TGTGCCAGTAGTATTCTAGCGGGGGCCTACACAGATACGCAGTATTTT.

This chain joins TRBV5-1 and TRBJ1-2, with 7 nucleotides matching TRBD1. Germline V gives CDR1 SGHRS, CDR2 YFSETQ. The junction had 4 bases not matched to a gene; V was cut back by 4 bases and J by 7 bases. This CDR3 is built from 12 residues. The DNA for the CDR3 is TGCGCCAGCAGCATAGGACAGGCTGGCTACACCTTC. Protein product: CASSIGQAGYTF.

This sequence joins TRBV6-1 and TRBJ2-5; 7 bases match TRBD1. Germline V gives CDR1 MNHNS, CDR2 SASEGT. This CDR3 contains 17 residues. J gave up 5 bases and V 3 bases, and 15 bases lay outside the gene matches. This CDR3 reads CASSEMGQMYGSETQYF. For the CDR3, the DNA is TGTGCCAGCAGTGAGATGGGACAGATGTATGGGTCGGAGACCCAGTACTTC.

The chain uses TRBV4-1 and TRBJ2-3; 7 positions agree with TRBD2. The V gene end was trimmed by 1 base and the J gene end by 1 base; junction bases not matched to a gene: 11. The CDR3 is 18 residues long. Germline lookup yields CDR1 MGHRA and CDR2 YSYEKL. CDR3 region: CASSQGFRGGDRTDTQYF. The CDR3 DNA sequence: TGCGCCAGCAGCCAAGGCTTTAGGGGAGGGGACCGCACAGATACGCAGTATTTT.

The V call is TRBV6-4, the J call TRBJ1-2; 9 nucleotides match TRBD1. CDR1 is MRHNA and CDR2 is SNTAGT in the germline V gene. The CDR3 has 14 residues. J lost 8 bases, V lost 2 bases, and 6 bases had no gene match. The CDR3 sequence is CASSDRDRERGYTF. For the CDR3, the DNA is TGTGCCAGCAGTGACAGGGACAGGGAACGCGGCTACACCTTC.

This chain connects TRBV25-1 to TRBJ1-1; no clear D. CDR1 MGHDK and CDR2 SYGVNS come from the germline V gene. The CDR3 sequence is 12 residues long. V was pared by 3 bases and J by 1 base, with 3 bases between. In DNA, the CDR3 is TGTGCCAGCAGTGACCGGAACACTGAAGCTTTCTTT. Its protein is CASSDRNTEAFF.

The gene calls are TRBV4-1 and TRBJ1-2; maybe TRBD1 (6 bases). V gave up 1 base and J gave up 7 bases, with 10 bases separating them. This CDR3 region has 13 residues. The germline gives CDR1 MGHRA, CDR2 YSYEKL. In nucleotides, the CDR3 is TGCGCCAGCAGCCAAGTACCAGGGGCTGGCTACACCTTC. Its translation: CASSQVPGAGYTF.

The chain links TRBV7-7 to TRBJ1-5; D uncertain. V was clipped by 5 bases and J by 7 bases, with 9 bases between them. From germline, CDR1 is SSHAT and CDR2 FNYEAQ (reference sequence). The CDR3 contains 12 residues. CDR3 sequence (DNA): TGTGCCAGCAGCCCACAGTGGCAGCCCCAGCATTTT. Amino acids: CASSPQWQPQHF. The full variable domain, its missing parts supplied by reference TRBV7-7 and TRBJ1-5, is GAGVSQSPRYKVTKRGQDVTLRCDPISSHATLYWYQQALGQGPEFLTYFNYEAQPDKSGLPSDRFSAERPEGSISTLTIQRTEQRDSAMYRCASSPQWQPQHFGDGTRLSIL.

This chain joins TRBV27 and TRBJ2-7; D ambiguous. CDR1 and CDR2 (germline): MNHEY, SMNVEV (reference sequence). This CDR3 comprises 14 residues. Trimming took off 6 bases at V and 2 bases at J, with 14 bases between the two ends. CDR3 DNA: TGTGCCAGCAGGATAGCTCTGGCAGCCTACGAGCAGTACTTC. Amino acids: CASRIALAAYEQYF.

This clone was found once. The genes are TRBV6-1 and TRBJ1-5, with D possibly TRBD1 on 6 matching bases. Trimming pared 4 bases from V and 4 bases from J, leaving 14 bases between. Looked up from germline, CDR1 is MNHNS and CDR2 is SASEGT. This CDR3 has 15 residues. CDR3 bases: TGTGCCAGCAGTGTAACAACAGGGTTTAATCAGCCCCAGCATTTT. Residues: CASSVTTGFNQPQHF.

V gene TRBV6-1 combines with J gene TRBJ1-1; D uncertain. The germline V and J ends were trimmed by 7 bases and 4 bases, with 16 bases remaining between them. The CDR3 is 14 residues long. Germline V CDR1 and CDR2: MNHNS, SASEGT. CDR3 residues: CASIFSGIPTEAFF. CDR3 DNA sequence: TGTGCCAGCATTTTTAGCGGGATTCCCACTGAAGCTTTCTTT.

The chain combines TRBV6-1 with TRBJ1-2; 9 positions agree with TRBD1. CDR3 size: 17 residues. V lost 4 bases and J lost 4; bases outside the gene matches: 13. Germline V gives CDR1 MNHNS, CDR2 SASEGT. This CDR3 reads CASSAENSDRGLYGYTF. CDR3 nucleotides: TGTGCCAGCAGTGCCGAGAATTCGGACAGGGGTCTCTATGGCTACACCTTC.

This clone was found once. The chain carries TRBV19 and TRBJ1-6; a weak D match, TRBD1 (5 bases). CDR1 is LNHDA and CDR2 is SQIVND in the germline V gene (reference sequence). This CDR3 has 14 amino acids. V dropped 2 bases and J dropped 9 bases, with 11 bases sitting between them. CDR3 coding DNA: TGTGCCAGTAGTATATGGGGACTGGGTTCACCCCTCCACTTT. Its translation: CASSIWGLGSPLHF.

The chain uses TRBV7-8 and TRBJ1-1; 12 bases fit TRBD1. This CDR3 region has 19 residues. The J segment lost 1 base and the V segment lost 4 bases, leaving 13 bases of the junction unmatched. Germline V gene sequence: CDR1 SGHVS, CDR2 FQNEAQ. The CDR3 protein is CASSSTRDRGQGGNTEAFF. CDR3 nucleotide sequence: TGTGCCAGCAGCTCGACCCGGGACAGGGGGCAAGGGGGGAACACTGAAGCTTTCTTT.

V usage is TRBV28 and J usage is TRBJ2-1, with 7 bases lining up with TRBD2. CDR3 length equals 13 residues. In germline, CDR1 is MDHEN, CDR2 SYDVKM. The V segment lost 1 base and the J segment 10 bases; nucleotides outside the gene matches: 4. The CDR3 DNA is TGTGCCAGCAGTTTATTAGGGCGGGGGGAGCAGTTCTTC. Amino acids: CASSLLGRGEQFF.

CDR3 nucleotide sequence: TGCGCCAGCAGCCTTTCGGGGGATTGGCAGTTCTTC. It translates to CASSLSGDWQFF. The gene calls are TRBV4-1 and TRBJ2-1; a weak D match, TRBD2 (6 bases). V was shortened by 4 bases and J by 12 bases, with 13 bases between the two germline ends. In germline, CDR1 is MGHRA, CDR2 YSYEKL. The CDR3 sequence is 12 residues long.

The chain is built from TRBV15 and TRBJ2-3, with 10 nucleotides matching TRBD1. V dropped 8 bases and J dropped 2; count of bases not matched to a gene: 22. The CDR3 runs 20 residues. The germline CDR1 and CDR2 sequences are LNHNV and YYDKDF (reference sequence). The CDR3 DNA reads TGTGCCACCGAAACAGAAAGACAGGGGGCTGGGTATGGGCACACAGATACGCAGTATTTT. Translated: CATETERQGAGYGHTDTQYF.